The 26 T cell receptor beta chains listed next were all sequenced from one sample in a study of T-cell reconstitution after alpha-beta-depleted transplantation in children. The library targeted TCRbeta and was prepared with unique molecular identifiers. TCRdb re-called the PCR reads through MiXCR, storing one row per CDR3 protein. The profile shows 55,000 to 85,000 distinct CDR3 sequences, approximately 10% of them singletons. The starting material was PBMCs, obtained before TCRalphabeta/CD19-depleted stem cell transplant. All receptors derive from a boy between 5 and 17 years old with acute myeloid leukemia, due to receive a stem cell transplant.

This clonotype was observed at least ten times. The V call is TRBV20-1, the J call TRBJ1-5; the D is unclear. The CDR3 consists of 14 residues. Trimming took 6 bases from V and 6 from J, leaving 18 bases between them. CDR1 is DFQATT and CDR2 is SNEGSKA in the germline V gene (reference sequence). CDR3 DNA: TGCAGTGCCTCACAGAGGGTGCGTGGTCAGCCCCAGCATTTT. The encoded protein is CSASQRVRGQPQHF.

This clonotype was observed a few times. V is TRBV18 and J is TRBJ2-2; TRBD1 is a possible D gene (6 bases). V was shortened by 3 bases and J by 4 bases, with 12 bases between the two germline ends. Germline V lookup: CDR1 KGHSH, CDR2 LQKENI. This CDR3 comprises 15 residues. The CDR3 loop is CASSPLQDSTGELFF. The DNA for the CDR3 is TGTGCCAGCTCACCTCTACAGGACAGCACCGGGGAGCTGTTTTTT.

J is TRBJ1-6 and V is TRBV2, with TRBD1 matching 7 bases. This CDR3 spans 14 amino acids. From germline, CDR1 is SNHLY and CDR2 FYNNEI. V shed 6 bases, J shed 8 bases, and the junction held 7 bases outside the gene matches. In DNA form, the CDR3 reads TGTGCCAGCAGGCGACAGGGTGTTTATTCACCCCTCCACTTT. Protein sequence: CASRRQGVYSPLHF.

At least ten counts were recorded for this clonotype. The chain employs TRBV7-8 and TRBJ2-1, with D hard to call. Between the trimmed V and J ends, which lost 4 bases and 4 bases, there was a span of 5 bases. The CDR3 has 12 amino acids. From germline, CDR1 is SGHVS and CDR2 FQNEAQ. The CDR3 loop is CASSWAYNEQFF. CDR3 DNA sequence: TGTGCCAGCAGCTGGGCATACAATGAGCAGTTCTTC.

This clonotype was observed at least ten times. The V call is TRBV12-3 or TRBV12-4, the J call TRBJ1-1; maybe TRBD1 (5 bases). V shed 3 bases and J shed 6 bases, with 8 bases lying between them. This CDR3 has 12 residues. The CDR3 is CASSFPGSEAFF. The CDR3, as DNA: TGTGCCAGCAGTTTCCCAGGGTCTGAAGCTTTCTTT.

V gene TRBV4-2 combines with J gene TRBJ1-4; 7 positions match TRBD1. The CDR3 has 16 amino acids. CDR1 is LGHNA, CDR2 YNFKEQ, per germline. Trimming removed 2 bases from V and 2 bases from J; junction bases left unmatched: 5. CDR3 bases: TGTGCCAGCAGCCAATTCCAACAGGGGACTAATGAAAAACTGTTTTTT. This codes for CASSQFQQGTNEKLFF.

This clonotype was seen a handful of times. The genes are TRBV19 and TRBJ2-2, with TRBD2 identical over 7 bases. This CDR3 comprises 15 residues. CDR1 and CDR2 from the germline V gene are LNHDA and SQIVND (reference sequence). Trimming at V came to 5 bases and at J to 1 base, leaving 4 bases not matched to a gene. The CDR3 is CASSLIAGNTGELFF. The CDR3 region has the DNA TGTGCCAGTAGTTTAATAGCGGGGAACACCGGGGAGCTGTTTTTT.

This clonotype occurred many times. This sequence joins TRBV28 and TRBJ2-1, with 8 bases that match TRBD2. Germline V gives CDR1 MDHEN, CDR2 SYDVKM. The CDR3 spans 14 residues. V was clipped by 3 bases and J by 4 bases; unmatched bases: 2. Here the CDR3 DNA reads TGTGCCAGCAGTTTTTCGGGGGGGTACAATGAGCAGTTCTTC. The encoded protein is CASSFSGGYNEQFF.

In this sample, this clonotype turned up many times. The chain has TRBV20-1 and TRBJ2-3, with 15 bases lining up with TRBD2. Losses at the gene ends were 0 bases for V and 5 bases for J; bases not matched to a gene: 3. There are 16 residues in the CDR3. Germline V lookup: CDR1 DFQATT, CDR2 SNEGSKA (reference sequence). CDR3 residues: CSAREGLAGGRDTQYF. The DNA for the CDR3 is TGCAGTGCTAGAGAGGGACTAGCGGGGGGAAGAGATACGCAGTATTTT.

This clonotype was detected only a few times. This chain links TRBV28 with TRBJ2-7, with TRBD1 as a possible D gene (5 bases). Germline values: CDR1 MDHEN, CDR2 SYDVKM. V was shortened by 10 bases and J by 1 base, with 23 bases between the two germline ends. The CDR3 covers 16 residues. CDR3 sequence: CATQSPPRVLSYEQYF. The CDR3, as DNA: TGTGCCACTCAATCCCCTCCCAGGGTACTTTCCTACGAGCAGTACTTC.

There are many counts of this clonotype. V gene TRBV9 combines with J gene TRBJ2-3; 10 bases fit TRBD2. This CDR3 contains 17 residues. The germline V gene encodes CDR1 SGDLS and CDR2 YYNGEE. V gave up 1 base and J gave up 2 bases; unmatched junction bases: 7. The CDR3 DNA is TGTGCCAGCAGCGTAATCCCTACTAGCGGGGCCACAGATACGCAGTATTTT. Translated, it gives CASSVIPTSGATDTQYF.

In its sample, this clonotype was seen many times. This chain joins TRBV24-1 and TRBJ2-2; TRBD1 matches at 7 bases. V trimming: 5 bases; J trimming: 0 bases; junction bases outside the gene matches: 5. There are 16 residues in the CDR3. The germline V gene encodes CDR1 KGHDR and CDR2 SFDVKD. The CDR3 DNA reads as TGTGCCACCAGTGCCGTGACAGGGTCGAACACCGGGGAGCTGTTTTTT. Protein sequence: CATSAVTGSNTGELFF.

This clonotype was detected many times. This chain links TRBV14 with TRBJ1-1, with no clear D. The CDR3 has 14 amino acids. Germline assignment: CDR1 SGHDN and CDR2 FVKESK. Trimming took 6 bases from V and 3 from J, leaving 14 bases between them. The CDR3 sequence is CASRPRRGDTEAFF. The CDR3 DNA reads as TGTGCCAGCAGGCCCCGTCGAGGCGACACTGAAGCTTTCTTT.

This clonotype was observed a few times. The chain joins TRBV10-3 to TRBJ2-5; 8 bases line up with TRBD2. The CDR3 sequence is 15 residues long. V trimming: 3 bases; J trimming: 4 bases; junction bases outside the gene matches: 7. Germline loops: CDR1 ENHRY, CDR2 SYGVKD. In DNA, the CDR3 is TGTGCCATCAGTGACCCAGCGGGGGCGGGAGAGACCCAGTACTTC. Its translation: CAISDPAGAGETQYF.

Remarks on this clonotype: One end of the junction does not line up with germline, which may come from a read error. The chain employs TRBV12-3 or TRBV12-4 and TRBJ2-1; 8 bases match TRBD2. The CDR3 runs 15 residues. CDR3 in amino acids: CASSLQAGAFNKQFF. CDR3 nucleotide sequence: TGTGCCAGCAGTTTACAAGCGGGGGCCTTCAATAAGCAGTTCTTC.

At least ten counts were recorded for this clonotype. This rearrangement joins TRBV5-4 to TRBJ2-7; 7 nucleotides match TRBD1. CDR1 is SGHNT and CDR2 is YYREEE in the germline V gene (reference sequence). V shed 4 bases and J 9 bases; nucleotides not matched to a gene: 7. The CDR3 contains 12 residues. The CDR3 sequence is CASSLRQGRQYV. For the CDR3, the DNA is TGTGCCAGCAGCCTCCGACAGGGAAGGCAGTACGTC.

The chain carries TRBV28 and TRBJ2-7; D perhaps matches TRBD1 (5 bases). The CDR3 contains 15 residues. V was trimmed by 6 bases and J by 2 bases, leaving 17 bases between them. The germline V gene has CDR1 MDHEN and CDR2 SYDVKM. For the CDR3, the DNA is TGTGCCAGCAGCAGAACTTCAGGGATACCCTACGAGCAGTACGTC. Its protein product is CASSRTSGIPYEQYV.

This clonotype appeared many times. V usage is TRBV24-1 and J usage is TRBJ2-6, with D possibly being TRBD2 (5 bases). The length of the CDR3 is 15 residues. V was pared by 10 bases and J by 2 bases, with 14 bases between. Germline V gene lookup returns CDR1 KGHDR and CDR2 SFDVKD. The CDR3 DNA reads TGTGCCACAGCCTCCTTCGGGGCTGGGGCCAACGTCCTGACTTTC. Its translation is CATASFGAGANVLTF.

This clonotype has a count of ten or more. The CDR3 DNA reads TGCAGTGCTAGAGGACAGGAGATGGGCAATCAGCCCCAGCATTTT. This encodes CSARGQEMGNQPQHF. This chain links TRBV20-1 with TRBJ1-5, with D perhaps TRBD1 (6 bases). The CDR3 covers 15 residues. Trimming left V 1 base short and J 2 bases short, with 12 bases between. Germline V gene data show CDR1 as DFQATT and CDR2 as SNEGSKA (reference sequence).

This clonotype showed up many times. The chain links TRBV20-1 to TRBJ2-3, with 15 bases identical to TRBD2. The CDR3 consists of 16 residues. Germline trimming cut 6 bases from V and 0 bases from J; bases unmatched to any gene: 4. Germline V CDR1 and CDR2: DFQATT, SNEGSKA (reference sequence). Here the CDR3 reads CSAGTSGRSSTDTQYF. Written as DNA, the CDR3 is TGCAGTGCGGGGACTAGCGGGAGGTCTAGCACAGATACGCAGTATTTT.

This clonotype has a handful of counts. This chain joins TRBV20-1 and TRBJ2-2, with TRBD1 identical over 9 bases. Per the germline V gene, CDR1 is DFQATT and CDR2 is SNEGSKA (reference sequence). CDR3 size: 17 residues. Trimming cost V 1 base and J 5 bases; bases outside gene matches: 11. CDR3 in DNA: TGCAGTGCTAGAGTCTGGGTTCCGGGACAGGGAACCGGGGAGCTGTTTTTT. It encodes CSARVWVPGQGTGELFF.

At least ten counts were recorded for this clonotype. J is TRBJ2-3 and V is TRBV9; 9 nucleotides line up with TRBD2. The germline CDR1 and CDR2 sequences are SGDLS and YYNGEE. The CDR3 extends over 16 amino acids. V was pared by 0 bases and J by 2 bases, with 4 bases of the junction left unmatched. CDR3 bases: TGTGCCAGCAGCGTAGAGGCGGGGGGGATCACAGATACGCAGTATTTT. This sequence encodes CASSVEAGGITDTQYF.

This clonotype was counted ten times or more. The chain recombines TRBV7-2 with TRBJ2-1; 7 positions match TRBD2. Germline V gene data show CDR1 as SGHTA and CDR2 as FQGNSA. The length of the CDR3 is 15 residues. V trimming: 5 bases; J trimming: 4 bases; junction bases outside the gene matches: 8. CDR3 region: CASSGGRAPYNEQFF. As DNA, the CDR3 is TGTGCCAGCAGCGGAGGGAGGGCCCCTTACAATGAGCAGTTCTTC.

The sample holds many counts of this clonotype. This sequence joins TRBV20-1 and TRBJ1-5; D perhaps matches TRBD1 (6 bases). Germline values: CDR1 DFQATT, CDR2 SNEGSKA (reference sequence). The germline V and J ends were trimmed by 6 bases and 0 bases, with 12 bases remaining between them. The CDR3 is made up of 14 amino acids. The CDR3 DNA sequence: TGCAGTGCAAGGGGGGGGAGTAGCAATCAGCCCCAGCATTTT. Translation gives CSARGGSSNQPQHF.

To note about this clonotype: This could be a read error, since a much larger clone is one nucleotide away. CDR3 nucleotide sequence: TGCAGCGTTGCAGTGGGCCCAGATACGCAGTATTTT. It codes for CSVAVGPDTQYF. The V gene is TRBV29-1, the J gene TRBJ2-3; no clear D. CDR3 length: 12 residues. Germline-derived CDR1 and CDR2 are SQVTM and ANQGSEA. With 4 bases removed from V and 4 bases from J, the gap between germline ends came to 9 bases.

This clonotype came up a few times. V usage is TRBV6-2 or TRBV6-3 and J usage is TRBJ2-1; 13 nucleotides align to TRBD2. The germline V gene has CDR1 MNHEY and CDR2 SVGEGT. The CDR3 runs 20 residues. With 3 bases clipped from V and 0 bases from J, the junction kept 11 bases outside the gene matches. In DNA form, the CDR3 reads TGTGCCAGCAGTTATCCCGGACTAGCGGGGGCCAGAAGCTCCTACAATGAGCAGTTCTTC. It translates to CASSYPGLAGARSSYNEQFF.